This TCR beta chain emerged from a study of blood T cell repertoires in COVID-19 (TCRdb year 2020). For the study in its entirety: The collaborator samples originated in the United States, Italy and Spain and spanned the acute and convalescent phases of COVID-19. The prospective study material was composed of cDNA or gDNA derived from T cells, B-cell-depleted T cells, or PBMCs. Subjects who had been exposed to COVID-19, were actively infected with it, or had recovered from it provided the deeply sampled blood TCRbeta repertoires that made up the dataset. The repertoires were made available in a free public database intended to serve as a resource for research on the immune response to SARS-CoV-2. Samples came from the ongoing ImmuneRACE study (first 160 participants) plus 1,254 subjects from 6 global collaborators. The sample metadata nearly always contained a de-identified subject ID, COVID-19 status, age in years and sex. Where available, HLA class I and class II types were taken from metadata supplied by the sample provider and were not determined by assay-based typing.

As for this clone: Its binding antigen is unknown. The input lacks base qualities; no much larger clone sits a single base away.

The research as a whole found: How much clinical and demographic metadata was included differed by source and by participant, and the metadata was provided uncurated.

Participants in the prospective study were enrolled through a virtual design, were aged roughly 18 to 100 years, and lived in approximately 25 United States geographic areas. Cohort assignment in the prospective study relied on participant-reported clinical history from a screening survey and a study questionnaire. Recovered participants in ImmuneRACE Cohort 3 were defined as having two consecutive negative NP/OP PCR tests, clearance from a healthcare professional, or resolution of symptoms. Each participant in the prospective study had whole blood, serum and a nasopharyngeal or oropharyngeal swab collected by mobile phlebotomists. Participants in the prospective study had the option to provide additional blood draws and questionnaires over an approximately 2-month period. Before DNA extraction, prospective study blood samples were shipped either frozen or at room temperature. According to the germline V gene, CDR1 reads MGHRA and CDR2 reads YSYEKL. Unmatched junction bases come to 10, with V trimmed by 4 bases and J by 13 bases. From cysteine to phenylalanine, the CDR3 is 14 amino acids long. Only CDR3 DNA is held: 42 bases, read in frame from base 1.

The immunoSEQ Assay, a bias-controlled multiplex PCR, was used to amplify TCRbeta CDR3 regions from genomic DNA. The paper's data handling went like this. Within the assay, amplification of reference gene primers was used to estimate how many nucleated cells each sample contained. To quantify the absolute abundance of each unique TCRbeta CDR3 rearrangement, sequence reads were collapsed and filtered. For each sample, productive Simpson clonality was calculated as the square root of Simpson's diversity index across productive rearrangements. TCRdb provides this immuneACCESS table in a form limited to in-frame rearrangements. Some clones are lacking; in checked studies, under half of them reflect an unresolved V gene, and why the rest are absent is not known. That table is the source of V, J and clone size, and D and trimming were worked out from the DNA. The sample profile shows approximately 210,000 clones; 70% to 90% of them were found once. The ten largest make up 7.5% to 10% of the sample.

This clonotype originated in a woman aged 18-30 years who had recovered from COVID-19. Sequenced material: PBMCs or T cells enriched from blood (not recorded which). This receptor chain uses TRBV4-1 and TRBJ1-3, and 10 bases in between align with TRBD1. CDR3 protein: CASSPRQGALIIYF. The DNA is as follows: TGCGCCAGCAGCCCGCGACAGGGGGCCCTGATTATATATTTT.